The rows below give T cell receptor beta chains drawn from one sample of a study of blood T cell repertoires in COVID-19. The method was immunoSEQ multiplex PCR; TCRdb's version includes in-frame clones alone and lacks a portion of them. The repertoire holds fewer than 250,000 clones, with 88% as singletons. The specimen sequenced was peripheral blood. These receptors came from a woman between 35 and 50 years old who had recovered from COVID-19. CDR3s include the opening cysteine and the closing phenylalanine or tryptophan. Fields, in order: J gene, D gene, clone size, V gene, CDR3 protein, CDR3 DNA. D genes are given only for firm matches. Clone size is not always given. Where it is, it says once, few, many or a class for expanded clones.

TRBJ2-7 TRBD2 NA TRBV5-6 CASSDGTSSYEQYF TGTGCCAGCAGCGACGGGACTAGCTCCTACGAGCAGTACTTC
TRBJ1-6 NA NA TRBV30 CAWTEPPSPLHF TGTGCCTGGACCGAGCCCCCTTCACCCCTCCACTTT
TRBJ1-2 NA NA TRBV15 CATSGPGLRTNYGYTF TGTGCCACCTCCGGCCCCGGACTAAGGACTAACTATGGCTACACCTTC
TRBJ2-7 TRBD2 NA TRBV6-5 CASGPGLGRYEQYF TGTGCCAGCGGACCGGGACTAGGTCGCTACGAGCAGTACTTC
TRBJ2-7 NA NA TRBV28 CASSLWRITYEQYF TGTGCCAGCAGTTTATGGCGGATTACCTACGAGCAGTACTTC
TRBJ2-3 TRBD2 NA TRBV7-2 CASSVSGRAVGTQYF TGTGCCAGCAGCGTTAGCGGGAGGGCGGTAGGTACGCAGTATTTT
TRBJ2-7 TRBD2 NA TRBV19 CASSASGRSYEQYF TGTGCCAGTAGTGCTAGCGGGAGGTCCTACGAGCAGTACTTC
TRBJ2-5 TRBD1 NA TRBV4-2 CASSQNLNRDREETQYF TGTGCCAGCAGCCAAAACCTGAACCGGGACAGGGAAGAGACCCAGTACTTC
TRBJ2-3 NA NA TRBV5-8 CASRSLSRETDTQYF TGTGCCAGCCGGTCTCTATCGAGGGAAACAGATACGCAGTATTTT
TRBJ1-1 NA NA TRBV6-5 CASSYSGRTNTEAFF TGTGCCAGCAGTTACTCTGGGCGGACTAACACTGAAGCTTTCTTT
TRBJ2-3 NA NA TRBV9 CASSPGGTQYF TGTGCCAGCAGCCCTGGCGGCACGCAGTATTTT
TRBJ2-7 NA NA TRBV28 CASSLVRDGGSLDEQYF TGTGCCAGCAGTTTGGTTCGAGACGGAGGGTCACTAGACGAGCAGTACTTC
TRBJ2-7 NA NA TRBV6-5 CASSYGGTDSYEQYF TGTGCCAGCAGTTACGGGGGGACAGACTCCTACGAGCAGTACTTC
TRBJ2-7 TRBD2 NA TRBV3-1/TRBV3-2 CASSTTSGRVYEQYF TGTGCCAGCAGCACAACTAGCGGGAGGGTCTACGAGCAGTACTTC
TRBJ2-7 NA NA TRBV11-2 CASSSMAGSYEQYF TGTGCCAGCAGCTCCATGGCAGGATCCTACGAGCAGTACTTC
TRBJ2-7 NA once TRBV4-3 CASSPVGSGYEQYF TGCGCCAGCAGCCCCGTGGGTAGCGGATACGAGCAGTACTTC
TRBJ2-1 TRBD2 NA TRBV19 CASSIDLGLAAAKEQFF TGTGCCAGTAGTATAGATCTGGGTCTAGCGGCCGCTAAGGAGCAGTTCTTC
TRBJ1-5 TRBD1 NA TRBV10-3 CAISQRQGIGQPQHF TGTGCCATCAGCCAGAGACAGGGGATCGGTCAGCCCCAGCATTTT
TRBJ1-3 TRBD1 NA TRBV7-2 CASSLDRGASGNTIYF TGTGCCAGCAGCTTGGACAGGGGGGCCTCTGGAAACACCATATATTTT
TRBJ1-1 NA NA TRBV6-6 CASSGASYTEAFF TGTGCCAGCTCAGGGGCGTCGTACACTGAAGCTTTCTTT
TRBJ2-7 NA NA TRBV19 CASSIGQGSYEQYF TGTGCCAGTAGTATAGGTCAGGGGTCCTACGAGCAGTACTTC
TRBJ2-1 NA once TRBV4-1 CASSQAIGSELGHEQFF TGCGCCAGCAGCCAAGCTATCGGTAGCGAGCTAGGCCATGAGCAGTTCTTC
TRBJ1-3 NA NA TRBV23-1 CTDTGNTIYF TGTACGGACACTGGAAACACCATATATTTT
TRBJ2-1 TRBD1 NA TRBV11-3 CASSRQGPDEQFF TGTGCCAGCAGCCGACAGGGTCCGGATGAGCAGTTCTTC
TRBJ2-3 NA NA TRBV5-1 CASSLERGLLDDTQYF TGCGCCAGCAGCTTGGAAAGGGGATTGCTCGATGATACGCAGTATTTT
TRBJ1-2 TRBD1 NA TRBV2 CASSDGGRGSSYYGYTF TGTGCCAGCAGTGACGGCGGCAGGGGGAGTAGCTACTATGGCTACACCTTC
TRBJ2-1 TRBD2 NA TRBV3-1/TRBV3-2 CASSRRLAGDSYNEQFF TGTGCCAGCAGCCGCCGACTAGCGGGAGACTCCTACAATGAGCAGTTCTTC
TRBJ2-2 TRBD2 NA TRBV27 CASSPSGSSWLGELFF TGTGCCAGCAGTCCAAGCGGGAGCAGTTGGTTAGGGGAGCTGTTTTTT
TRBJ1-4 TRBD1 NA TRBV9 CASSANRGWDEKLFF TGTGCCAGCAGCGCGAACAGGGGATGGGATGAAAAACTGTTTTTT
TRBJ2-1 TRBD2 NA TRBV7-9 CASSLGTSGRVSYNEQFF TGTGCCAGCAGCTTAGGAACTAGCGGAAGGGTCTCCTACAATGAGCAGTTCTTC
TRBJ1-1 NA NA TRBV27 CASSLSLNTEAFF TGTGCCAGCAGTTTGTCCCTAAACACTGAAGCTTTCTTT
TRBJ1-2 NA NA TRBV5-6 CASSLSTYGYTF TGTGCCAGCAGCTTGTCTACCTATGGCTACACCTTC
TRBJ2-3 NA NA TRBV9 CASSVASGTPDTQYF TGTGCCAGCAGCGTAGCTTCCGGGACTCCAGATACGCAGTATTTT
TRBJ2-7 NA once TRBV29-1 CSVGGGGAYEQYF TGCAGCGTCGGTGGAGGGGGGGCATACGAGCAGTACTTC
TRBJ2-7 NA NA TRBV6-5 CASSYSGRDYEQYF TGTGCCAGCAGTTACTCAGGCAGGGACTACGAGCAGTACTTC
TRBJ2-1 TRBD2 NA TRBV10-3 CAISASGSTNEQFF TGTGCCATCAGTGCTAGCGGGAGTACCAATGAGCAGTTCTTC
TRBJ1-1 TRBD1 NA TRBV5-1 CASSLAGTGGYTEAFF TGCGCCAGCAGCTTGGCCGGGACAGGGGGATACACTGAAGCTTTCTTT
TRBJ1-1 TRBD1 NA TRBV19 CASRPGTVSQEAFF TGTGCCAGTAGGCCAGGGACAGTTTCCCAGGAAGCTTTCTTT
TRBJ1-1 TRBD1 medium-sized TRBV9 CASTQGQGSREAFF TGTGCCAGCACCCAGGGACAGGGGTCCCGTGAAGCTTTCTTT
TRBJ2-2 NA NA TRBV21-1 CASNTTGELFF TGTGCCAGCAACACCACCGGGGAGCTGTTTTTT
TRBJ2-1 TRBD2 NA TRBV14 CASSPRTSGRAIYNEQFF TGTGCCAGCAGCCCTCGGACTAGCGGGAGGGCCATCTACAATGAGCAGTTCTTC